This T cell receptor beta chain was captured in a study of metastatic and nonmetastatic thyroid tumors. Across the study: Repertoire comparisons spanned blood and tumor or nodule tissue from malignant and benign thyroid patients. Study-wide results and limits: Reported TCR beta diversity, measured in blood and tumor, was significantly higher for malignant thyroid tumors than for benign nodules.

As processed by the authors: CDR3 differences across clinicopathological groups were used to build a distant-metastasis classifier for papillary thyroid cancer. Using MiXCR, TCRdb re-called clones from the PCR reads. The V and J calls and clone size are TCRdb's, not the authors'. The sample holds 84,000 or so clones; less than 10% are singletons and the top ten take more than 8%. This clone appeared many times. Its antigen is currently unknown. All patients were treatment-naive before thyroid surgery. Sequencing input: blood. The source of this sequence is a female donor with papillary thyroid cancer or a benign thyroid nodule (not recorded which). Some clones in this sample may be carry-over from other donors' samples.

This CDR3 reads CASSVTGIYTGELFF. The CDR3 DNA sequence: TGTGCCAGCAGCGTGACAGGGATCTACACCGGGGAGCTGTTTTTT. The V call is TRBV2, the J call TRBJ2-2; 7 bases map to TRBD1. V shed 6 bases, J shed 3 bases, and the junction held 7 bases outside the gene matches. This CDR3 region has 15 residues. Germline V lookup: CDR1 SNHLY, CDR2 FYNNEI. The full variable domain, completed using reference TRBV2 and TRBJ2-2, is EPEVTQTPSHQVTQMGQEVILRCVPISNHLYFYWYRQILGQKVEFLVSFYNNEISEKSEIFDDQFSVERPDGSNFTLKIRSTKLEDSAMYFCASSVTGIYTGELFFGEGSRLTVL.